The 23 T cell receptor beta chains presented below share a single source sample, sequenced in a study of blood T cell repertoires in COVID-19. Assay: immunoSEQ multiplex PCR; the TCRdb copy retains only in-frame clones and omits some. Of roughly 200,000 clones in the sample, about four fifths were seen once. The sequencing input was peripheral blood. The receptors shown here come from a middle-aged man with active or convalescent COVID-19.

The chain joins TRBV7-2 to TRBJ1-2; the match to TRBD1 covers 7 bases. CDR3 length equals 15 residues. Germline CDR1 is SGHTA and CDR2 is FQGNSA. Trimming removed 8 bases from V and 0 bases from J; junction bases left unmatched: 9. The CDR3: CASDKRTGANYGYTF. The CDR3 DNA follows: TGTGCCAGCGACAAGCGGACAGGAGCTAACTATGGCTACACCTTC.

The CDR3 DNA is TGTGCCAGCAGTTACGCGGGACGTTGGAACACTGAAGCTTTCTTT. It is translated as CASSYAGRWNTEAFF. The V gene is TRBV6-5, the J gene TRBJ1-1, with D possibly being TRBD1 (5 bases). Germline V gives CDR1 MNHEY, CDR2 SVGAGI. The ends were cut back, 2 bases at V and 1 base at J, with 11 bases in the middle. The CDR3 loop spans 15 amino acids.

This chain uses TRBV19 with TRBJ2-6; D may be TRBD2 (7 bases). The CDR3 covers 18 residues. Trimming stripped 4 bases from V and 0 bases from J, with 16 bases between. The germline V gene encodes CDR1 LNHDA and CDR2 SQIVND (reference sequence). The CDR3, as DNA: TGTGCCAGTAGTAGCGGGGGCAGAAAAAGCTCTGGGGCCAACGTCCTGACTTTC. Translation gives CASSSGGRKSSGANVLTF. The full variable domain, rest sourced from reference TRBV19 and TRBJ2-6, is DGGITQSPKYLFRKEGQNVTLSCEQNLNHDAMYWYRQDPGQGLRLIYYSQIVNDFQKGDIAEGYSVSREKKESFPLTVTSAQKNPTAFYLCASSSGGRKSSGANVLTFGAGSRLTVL.

CDR3 DNA sequence: TGTGCCAGCAGCTTAGGGGGAAGGACTAGCGGGAATTCGGATACGCAGTATTTT. Translation: CASSLGGRTSGNSDTQYF. The chain carries TRBV7-2 and TRBJ2-3; the match to TRBD2 covers 12 bases. V gave up 1 base and J gave up 6 bases; unmatched junction bases: 11. In germline, CDR1 is SGHTA, CDR2 FQGNSA. CDR3 size: 18 residues.

The rearrangement uses TRBV6-5 and TRBJ1-2; D unclear. Germline V lookup: CDR1 MNHEY, CDR2 SVGAGI. This CDR3 spans 12 amino acids. Deletions cut 6 bases from V and 6 bases from J, with 11 bases between. This CDR3 is CASRRGRDGYTF. The CDR3 DNA reads as TGTGCCAGCAGGAGAGGGCGAGATGGCTACACCTTC.

The gene calls are TRBV18 and TRBJ2-7; 7 bases align to TRBD1. V lost 3 bases to trimming and J lost 7 bases; unmatched junction nucleotides: 9. The CDR3 is made up of 14 amino acids. CDR1 and CDR2 from the germline V gene are KGHSH and LQKENI. As DNA, the CDR3 is TGTGCCAGCTCACCGGGACAGCAGCTTTCGGAGCAGTACTTC. Protein sequence: CASSPGQQLSEQYF.

This chain uses TRBV28 with TRBJ1-2, with 9 nucleotides matching TRBD1. The V gene end was trimmed by 6 bases and the J gene end by 4 bases; junction bases not matched to a gene: 6. Germline V lookup: CDR1 MDHEN, CDR2 SYDVKM. The CDR3 is 14 residues long. CDR3 sequence reads: CASRGQGSSYGYTF. CDR3 sequence (DNA): TGTGCCAGCAGGGGACAGGGTAGCTCCTATGGCTACACCTTC.

The chain carries TRBV27 and TRBJ1-5; maybe TRBD1 (6 bases). The V gene lost 8 bases and the J gene lost 5 bases, with 16 bases spanning the gap. This CDR3 spans 14 amino acids. Germline V gene lookup returns CDR1 MNHEY and CDR2 SMNVEV (reference sequence). This CDR3 reads CASGRWGGDQPQHF. CDR3 sequence (DNA): TGTGCCAGCGGGAGGTGGGGGGGCGATCAGCCCCAGCATTTT.

The rearrangement uses TRBV13 and TRBJ2-7, with TRBD1 matching over 8 bases. Germline values: CDR1 PRHDT, CDR2 FYEKMQ (reference sequence). J lost 6 bases, V lost 4 bases, and 11 bases had no gene match. This CDR3 has 15 residues. CDR3 in amino acids: CASSSDGQGYLEQYF. The CDR3 DNA reads TGTGCCAGCAGCTCCGACGGACAGGGTTATCTCGAGCAGTACTTC.

The chain couples TRBV24-1 to TRBJ2-5; 9 nucleotides align to TRBD1. The germline V gene has CDR1 KGHDR and CDR2 SFDVKD. CDR3 length: 18 residues. V was clipped by 4 bases and J by 5 bases; unmatched bases: 16. The CDR3, as DNA: TGTGCCACCAGTGACCCAGGTGGGACAGGGACCACCGGGGAGACCCAGTACTTC. Amino acid sequence: CATSDPGGTGTTGETQYF.

The chain links TRBV9 to TRBJ1-2; TRBD1 agrees at 8 bases. The junction had 5 bases not matched to a gene; V was cut back by 2 bases and J by 8 bases. Germline V gene sequence: CDR1 SGDLS, CDR2 YYNGEE. The CDR3 length is 13 residues. In DNA, the CDR3 is TGTGCCAGCAGCGTCGACAGGGGTATAGGCTACACCTTC. This translates into CASSVDRGIGYTF.

The chain couples TRBV12-3 or TRBV12-4 to TRBJ1-1; no clear D gene. The CDR3 totals 13 residues. V was shortened by 2 bases and J by 2 bases, with 6 bases between the two germline ends. The CDR3 loop is CASSLHFNTEAFF. The CDR3 nucleotides are TGTGCCAGCAGTTTACACTTTAACACTGAAGCTTTCTTT.

The chain is built from TRBV10-3 and TRBJ2-7; 7 nucleotides line up with TRBD1. The V gene end was trimmed by 0 bases and the J gene end by 2 bases; junction bases not matched to a gene: 4. Germline values: CDR1 ENHRY, CDR2 SYGVKD. The CDR3 is made up of 15 amino acids. In DNA, the CDR3 is TGTGCCATCAGTGAGTCGACAGGGAACACCTACGAGCAGTACTTC. Protein: CAISESTGNTYEQYF.

The genes are TRBV5-1 and TRBJ1-1; no firm D call. Germline CDR1 reads SGHRS; CDR2 reads YFSETQ. Trimming took 0 bases from V and 6 from J, leaving 9 bases between them. The CDR3 length is 13 residues. CDR3 DNA sequence: TGCGCCAGCAGCTTGGCCCCCCGGGCTGAAGCTTTCTTT. Its translation: CASSLAPRAEAFF.

The table lists this clone with a few counts. J is TRBJ1-5 and V is TRBV25-1; 9 bases fit TRBD1. There are 16 residues in the CDR3. The V and J ends lost 4 bases and 6 bases, in that order; junction bases with no gene match: 10. Germline V gene lookup returns CDR1 MGHDK and CDR2 SYGVNS. The CDR3 sequence is CASSGSSGQGRQPQHF. Written as DNA, the CDR3 is TGTGCCAGCAGTGGATCCTCGGGACAGGGACGTCAGCCCCAGCATTTT.

This chain uses TRBV4-3 with TRBJ2-1; D might be TRBD2 (6 bases). Trimming pared 0 bases from V and 7 bases from J, leaving 16 bases between. In germline, CDR1 is LGHNA, CDR2 YSLEER. The length of the CDR3 is 16 residues. The DNA for the CDR3 is TGCGCCAGCAGCCAAGAACTGGCGGCGCGGGGAAATGAGCAGTTCTTC. Translation: CASSQELAARGNEQFF.

This rearrangement joins TRBV5-1 to TRBJ2-5, with D perhaps matching TRBD2 (6 bases). The CDR3 is 15 residues long. In germline, CDR1 is SGHRS, CDR2 YFSETQ. V was clipped by 3 bases and J by 5 bases, with 17 bases between them. The CDR3 nucleotides are TGCGCCAGCAGCTATAGGGACTCAAAACGGGAGACCCAGTACTTC. It encodes CASSYRDSKRETQYF. Full variable domain (remainder filled in from reference TRBV5-1 and TRBJ2-5): KAGVTQTPRYLIKTRGQQVTLSCSPISGHRSVSWYQQTPGQGLQFLFEYFSETQRNKGNFPGRFSGRQFSNSRSEMNVSTLELGDSALYLCASSYRDSKRETQYFGPGTRLLVL.

J is TRBJ2-5 and V is TRBV28; 7 bases agree with TRBD2. The trim removed 8 bases at V and 7 bases at J, leaving 22 bases unmatched. This CDR3 is 17 amino acids long. CDR1 and CDR2 from the germline V gene are MDHEN and SYDVKM. The CDR3 region is CASSQSGAGALRGTQYF. For the CDR3, the DNA is TGTGCCAGCTCGCAAAGTGGGGCGGGAGCGCTTAGGGGGACCCAGTACTTC.

The rearrangement joins TRBV11-2 to TRBJ1-2; 12 bases fit TRBD1. This CDR3 comprises 19 residues. Germline V CDR1 and CDR2: SGHAT, FQNNGV. The V gene end was trimmed by 4 bases and the J gene end by 2 bases; junction bases not matched to a gene: 14. The CDR3 loop reads CASSSTPGTGGAINYGYTF. The CDR3 coding sequence is TGTGCCAGCAGCTCCACGCCCGGGACAGGGGGCGCGATAAACTATGGCTACACCTTC. Full variable domain (remainder filled in from reference TRBV11-2 and TRBJ1-2): EAGVAQSPRYKIIEKRQSVAFWCNPISGHATLYWYQQILGQGPKLLIQFQNNGVVDDSQLPKDRFSAERLKGVDSTLKIQPAKLEDSAVYLCASSSTPGTGGAINYGYTFGSGTRLTVV.

The chain combines TRBV7-2 with TRBJ2-1; TRBD2 matches 9 bases. The CDR3 spans 16 residues. The trim removed 2 bases at V and 4 bases at J, leaving 6 bases unmatched. The germline gives CDR1 SGHTA, CDR2 FQGNSA. CDR3 residues: CASSLWSSGIYNEQFF. In DNA, the CDR3 is TGTGCCAGCAGCTTATGGTCTAGCGGGATTTACAATGAGCAGTTCTTC.

The V and J genes are TRBV7-2 and TRBJ1-1; tentatively, D is TRBD1 (6 bases). Trimming took off 3 bases at V and 3 bases at J, with 17 bases between the two ends. The CDR3 sequence is 16 residues long. CDR1 is SGHTA, CDR2 FQGNSA, per germline. The CDR3 spells CASSLGGALEYTEAFF. Here the CDR3 DNA reads TGTGCCAGCAGCTTGGGGGGGGCTTTAGAGTACACTGAAGCTTTCTTT.

The chain has TRBV11-3 and TRBJ1-2; possibly TRBD1 for D (5 bases). In germline, CDR1 is SGHNT, CDR2 YENEEA. V lost 6 bases to trimming and J lost 3 bases, with 14 bases between them. This CDR3 is 14 amino acids long. CDR3 in amino acids: CASRPGGGDYGYTF. CDR3 nucleotides: TGTGCCAGCAGGCCTGGGGGGGGTGACTATGGCTACACCTTC.

At least ten counts were recorded for this clone. The chain is built from TRBV27 and TRBJ2-4; D not resolved. CDR3 length equals 17 residues. Germline V CDR1 and CDR2: MNHEY, SMNVEV (reference sequence). V gave up 4 bases and J gave up 0 bases, with 16 bases separating them. This CDR3 reads CASSSLGATLAKNIQYF. The CDR3 nucleotides read TGTGCCAGCAGTTCCCTAGGAGCGACCCTAGCCAAAAACATTCAGTACTTC.